This T cell receptor (beta chain) was sequenced for a study of human T cells and chemical hapten exposure. As for time point: patch test 1, 2 weeks after DPC sensitization. As for treatment: therapeutic diphenylcyclopropenone sensitization with weekly scalp DPC. The ends were cut back, 4 bases at V and 5 bases at J, with 15 bases in the middle. Germline V lookup: CDR1 SGHNT, CDR2 YYREEE (reference sequence). The CDR3 has 14 amino acids. Each CDR3 protein gets one entry after TCRdb re-called the RACE reads with MiXCR. Seen here are about 110,000 distinct CDR3 sequences, approximately 10% observed once, and the top ten hold 3% to 4%.

Source: whole blood, taken in connection with sensitization to the hapten diphenylcyclopropenone (DPC). This rearrangement joins TRBV5-4 to TRBJ2-5; unclear D gene. The receptor was derived from a woman in her thirties or forties with alopecia areata. Some clones in this sample may be carry-over from other donors' samples. CDR3 in DNA: TGTGCCAGCAGCACGGACCCTCTCCGGGAGACCCAGTACTTC. Translated: CASSTDPLRETQYF.